The 11 T cell receptor beta chains below all came from one sample that was sequenced in a study of vaccination and CD4 T cells after COVID-19 (dated by TCRdb to 2021 to 2024). Library prep was done by PCR. The sequencer listed for this sample is Illumina iSeq 100. Using fastp at Q25 and MiXCR, TCRdb reprocessed the public reads and kept productive beta chains. Rows with a matching CDR3 protein are joined into one entry that keeps the most common DNA and genes. The table for this sample lists about 20,000 distinct CDR3 sequences; around 63% of them were counted only once. Around 1.1% of the sample is in the top ten clones. The specimen comprised CD4+ T cells from blood, sampled after SARS-CoV-2 vaccination. The receptors were sampled from a human donor who had recovered from COVID-19.

Only a few counts were recorded for this clonotype. This sequence joins TRBV24-1 and TRBJ2-1; 10 bases map to TRBD2. The CDR3 totals 17 residues. V dropped 3 bases and J dropped 0; count of bases not matched to a gene: 4. The germline V gene has CDR1 KGHDR and CDR2 SFDVKD. The CDR3 protein is CATSDHGTSDSYNEQFF. The CDR3, as DNA: TGTGCCACCAGTGATCACGGGACTAGCGACTCCTACAATGAGCAGTTCTTC.

V usage is TRBV7-4 and J usage is TRBJ2-3; D perhaps matches TRBD2 (6 bases). This CDR3 is built from 17 residues. V was trimmed by 6 bases and J by 2 bases, leaving 21 bases between them. Germline V gene data show CDR1 as SGHVT and CDR2 as SQSDAQ. The CDR3 DNA is TGTGCCAGCAGTCGAACGAGTTGGCGGGGTAACACAGATACGCAGTATTTT. Protein: CASSRTSWRGNTDTQYF.

This chain links TRBV6-2 or TRBV6-3 with TRBJ2-7; D gene unclear. This CDR3 region has 13 residues. The germline V gene encodes CDR1 MNHEY and CDR2 SVGEGT. The V gene lost 5 bases and the J gene lost 3 bases, with 11 bases spanning the gap. This CDR3 is CASSLMRIYEQYF. CDR3 DNA sequence: TGTGCCAGCAGTCTTATGCGCATCTACGAGCAGTACTTC.

The chain recombines TRBV19 with TRBJ1-5; 10 nucleotides match TRBD1. There are 18 residues in the CDR3. Germline V lookup: CDR1 LNHDA, CDR2 SQIVND (reference sequence). The junction had 15 bases not matched to a gene; V was cut back by 4 bases and J by 6 bases. The CDR3: CASSKGSLGQGLGQPQHF. The CDR3, as DNA: TGTGCCAGTAGTAAAGGTAGCTTGGGACAGGGGTTAGGTCAGCCCCAGCATTTT.

The chain is built from TRBV20-1 and TRBJ1-5, with 10 bases matching TRBD1. The CDR3 runs to 16 residues. Trimming at V came to 3 bases and at J to 0 bases, leaving 5 bases not matched to a gene. Germline assignment: CDR1 DFQATT and CDR2 SNEGSKA (reference sequence). For the CDR3, the DNA is TGCAGTGCTAGTGGGACAGGGGCTTATAGCAATCAGCCCCAGCATTTT. Translation gives CSASGTGAYSNQPQHF.

There are a few counts of this clonotype. The rearrangement uses TRBV20-1 and TRBJ2-1, with 9 bases identical to TRBD1. V trimming: 1 base; J trimming: 7 bases; junction bases outside the gene matches: 11. This CDR3 has 16 amino acids. Germline assignment: CDR1 DFQATT and CDR2 SNEGSKA (reference sequence). The CDR3: CSARVPHRGPRNEQFF. As DNA, the CDR3 is TGCAGTGCTAGAGTCCCTCACAGGGGGCCGAGGAATGAGCAGTTCTTC.

This clonotype occurred a few times. The chain uses TRBV6-1 and TRBJ1-2; no clear D gene. The CDR3 consists of 14 residues. V shed 7 bases and J shed 0 bases, with 12 bases lying between them. Germline V CDR1 and CDR2: MNHNS, SASEGT. In nucleotides, the CDR3 is TGTGCCAGCAACCCGGACGGTTCTAACTATGGCTACACCTTC. Its protein is CASNPDGSNYGYTF.

The gene calls are TRBV28 and TRBJ2-7; 7 positions match TRBD1. Germline CDR1 reads MDHEN; CDR2 reads SYDVKM. J gave up 0 bases and V 6 bases, and 2 bases lay outside the gene matches. This CDR3 is built from 13 residues. Here the CDR3 reads CASRGTASYEQYF. The DNA of the CDR3 is TGTGCCAGCAGGGGGACAGCCTCCTACGAGCAGTACTTC.

The rearrangement links TRBV20-1 to TRBJ2-1; 7 bases line up with TRBD2. J lost 2 bases, V lost 6 bases, and 4 bases had no gene match. The germline V gene has CDR1 DFQATT and CDR2 SNEGSKA (reference sequence). The length of the CDR3 is 13 residues. The CDR3 region has the DNA TGCAGTGCCCAGGGAGGGCCCTACAATGAGCAGTTCTTC. Protein: CSAQGGPYNEQFF.

The chain is built from TRBV28 and TRBJ1-2; 7 bases map to TRBD1. Trimming cost V 4 bases and J 7 bases; bases outside gene matches: 9. Germline values: CDR1 MDHEN, CDR2 SYDVKM. CDR3 length: 14 amino acids. CDR3 region: CASSSQPGTAGYTF. Written as DNA, the CDR3 is TGTGCCAGCAGTTCCCAACCCGGGACAGCTGGCTACACCTTC.

The rearrangement joins TRBV2 to TRBJ2-1; unclear D gene. Germline CDR1 is SNHLY and CDR2 is FYNNEI. The CDR3 consists of 12 residues. With 5 bases removed from V and 7 bases from J, the gap between germline ends came to 9 bases. CDR3 nucleotide sequence: TGTGCCAGCAGTCTAGACGCTAATGAGCAGTTCTTC. Protein: CASSLDANEQFF.